Presented here are 15 T cell receptor beta chains from one specimen sequenced in a study of T cells in Graves' hyperthyroidism and ophthalmopathy. Researchers amplified the TCR beta CDR3 regions from RNA transcripts. When the TCR CDR3 underwent first-round RT-PCR, the HTBI primer set was used. TCRdb independently ran MiXCR on the multiplex PCR reads; one entry per CDR3 protein. The profile shows about 400,000 distinct CDR3 sequences, roughly 13% of them singletons. Sample: blood. The source of these receptors is a man aged 50-60 years with Graves' ophthalmopathy.

Only a few counts were recorded for this clonotype. The chain combines TRBV7-8 with TRBJ2-2; the D is unclear. Germline-derived CDR1 and CDR2 are SGHVS and FQNEAQ. The V gene lost 3 bases and the J gene lost 0 bases, with 8 bases spanning the gap. This CDR3 has 15 amino acids. The CDR3 reads CASSFRIPNTGELFF. The CDR3 nucleotides are TGTGCCAGCAGCTTTCGAATTCCGAACACCGGGGAGCTGTTTTTT.

This clonotype occurred many times. The junction departs from the called germline gene at one end, perhaps through a read error. The chain's CDR3 is CASRLGAEGNYGYTF. DNA for the CDR3: TGTGCCAGCAGATTAGGGGCAGAAGGGAACTATGGCTACACCTTC. This chain joins TRBV7-8 and TRBJ1-2; D may be TRBD1 (5 bases). The V gene's germline CDR1 is SGHVS and CDR2 FQNEAQ. The CDR3 is made up of 15 amino acids.

This clonotype was observed at least ten times. The chain uses TRBV6-1 and TRBJ2-7; the D is unclear. This CDR3 has 14 amino acids. The V end lost 7 bases, the J end lost 4 bases, and 17 bases lay between the germline ends. Germline CDR1 MNHNS, CDR2 SASEGT. The CDR3 coding sequence is TGTGCCAGCACCTCCGGGTGGAAGGCTTACGAGCAGTACTTC. This gives the protein CASTSGWKAYEQYF.

This clonotype was found a few times. The rearrangement links TRBV19 to TRBJ2-7; maybe TRBD2 (6 bases). Deletions cut 3 bases from V and 0 bases from J, with 18 bases between. This CDR3 has 17 residues. Germline-derived CDR1 and CDR2 are LNHDA and SQIVND (reference sequence). The CDR3, as DNA: TGTGCCAGTAGTATGCTTCCCGGGACTCAGAGCTCCTACGAGCAGTACTTC. It translates to CASSMLPGTQSSYEQYF. The entire variable domain, with the rest obtained from reference TRBV19 and TRBJ2-7, is as follows: DGGITQSPKYLFRKEGQNVTLSCEQNLNHDAMYWYRQDPGQGLRLIYYSQIVNDFQKGDIAEGYSVSREKKESFPLTVTSAQKNPTAFYLCASSMLPGTQSSYEQYFGPGTRLTVT.

This clonotype was seen only a few times. The gene calls are TRBV2 and TRBJ2-3; TRBD2 matches 7 bases. V lost 4 bases and J lost 7; bases outside the gene matches: 8. Germline values: CDR1 SNHLY, CDR2 FYNNEI. This CDR3 region has 14 residues. CDR3 nucleotide sequence: TGTGCCAGCAGTGTTCAGCGGGGAACCCATACGCAGTATTTT. Translation: CASSVQRGTHTQYF.

This chain links TRBV7-9 with TRBJ2-7; 9 positions match TRBD1. The CDR3 loop spans 14 amino acids. Germline lookup yields CDR1 SEHNR and CDR2 FQNEAQ (reference sequence). The V gene end was trimmed by 4 bases and the J gene end by 6 bases; junction bases not matched to a gene: 7. DNA of the CDR3: TGTGCCAGCAGCTCGGGACAGGGTTTAAGCGAGCAGTACTTC. As protein: CASSSGQGLSEQYF.

This clonotype appeared many times. The rearrangement uses TRBV6-1 and TRBJ2-5, with no clear D. V lost 3 bases to trimming and J lost 1 base, with 6 bases between them. The CDR3 loop spans 13 amino acids. In germline, CDR1 is MNHNS, CDR2 SASEGT. CDR3 residues: CASSEFTQETQYF. In DNA form, the CDR3 reads TGTGCCAGCAGTGAGTTTACCCAAGAGACCCAGTACTTC.

This clonotype was seen many times. The chain joins TRBV2 to TRBJ2-7; D unresolved. V shed 3 bases and J shed 2 bases, with 5 bases lying between them. This CDR3 is built from 12 residues. CDR1 SNHLY and CDR2 FYNNEI come from the germline V gene. For the CDR3, the DNA is TGTGCCAGCAGTGACCGGCCCTACGAGCAGTACTTC. Translating it yields CASSDRPYEQYF.

This clonotype was seen ten or more times. This rearrangement joins TRBV12-3 or TRBV12-4 to TRBJ2-7; the D gene is possibly TRBD1 (5 bases). This CDR3 is 14 amino acids long. Trimming took off 6 bases at V and 6 bases at J, with 18 bases between the two ends. CDR3 in amino acids: CASRDNQGYGEQYF. CDR3 nucleotides: TGTGCCAGCAGAGACAACCAGGGATATGGCGAGCAGTACTTC.

The rearrangement links TRBV7-9 to TRBJ2-5; no reliable D call. The CDR3 consists of 14 residues. V was shortened by 1 base and J by 4 bases, with 10 bases between the two germline ends. Germline V gene lookup returns CDR1 SEHNR and CDR2 FQNEAQ (reference sequence). CDR3 residues: CASSLVRTGETQYF. CDR3 nucleotide sequence: TGTGCCAGCAGCTTAGTAAGGACGGGAGAGACCCAGTACTTC.

At least ten counts were recorded for this clonotype. V and J are TRBV12-3 or TRBV12-4 and TRBJ2-1, with TRBD2 identical over 9 bases. The trim removed 7 bases at V and 4 bases at J, leaving 11 bases unmatched. The CDR3 sequence is 16 residues long. The CDR3 sequence is CASKTHSGGLYNEQFF. The CDR3 DNA is TGTGCCAGCAAAACCCATAGCGGGGGCCTTTACAATGAGCAGTTCTTC.

CDR3 in DNA: TGTGCCAGCAGCGTAGATGGCTGGATATTCAATGAGCAGTTCTTC. This gives the protein CASSVDGWIFNEQFF. This chain connects TRBV9 to TRBJ2-1; D unclear. The CDR3 sequence is 15 residues long. The V gene's germline CDR1 is SGDLS and CDR2 YYNGEE. With 0 bases removed from V and 6 bases from J, the gap between germline ends came to 13 bases.

This clonotype was detected many times. V usage is TRBV20-1 and J usage is TRBJ2-1; 10 bases are shared with TRBD2. Trimming cost V 6 bases and J 0 bases; bases outside gene matches: 32. CDR1 and CDR2 from the germline V gene are DFQATT and SNEGSKA (reference sequence). The CDR3 runs to 24 residues. CDR3 sequence (DNA): TGCAGTGCCCTACCTTCGACAGCCTCGAACGGGATTAGCGGGAGGACGAGCTCCTACAATGAGCAGTTCTTC. It translates to CSALPSTASNGISGRTSSYNEQFF.

The rearrangement uses TRBV19 and TRBJ1-2, with TRBD1 identical over 7 bases. The CDR3 totals 15 residues. The V segment lost 1 base and the J segment 2 bases; nucleotides outside the gene matches: 4. Germline CDR1 LNHDA, CDR2 SQIVND (reference sequence). CDR3 coding DNA: TGTGCCAGTAGTATAGGCACAGGGGTGAACTATGGCTACACCTTC. Encoded protein: CASSIGTGVNYGYTF.

This sequence joins TRBV4-2 and TRBJ2-1; 8 bases match TRBD2. V shed 3 bases, J shed 7 bases, and the junction held 11 bases outside the gene matches. The CDR3 loop spans 16 amino acids. CDR1 and CDR2 (germline): LGHNA, YNFKEQ. DNA of the CDR3: TGTGCCAGCAGCCATGACCCCGGGACTAGACATAATGAGCAGTTCTTC. It is translated as CASSHDPGTRHNEQFF.